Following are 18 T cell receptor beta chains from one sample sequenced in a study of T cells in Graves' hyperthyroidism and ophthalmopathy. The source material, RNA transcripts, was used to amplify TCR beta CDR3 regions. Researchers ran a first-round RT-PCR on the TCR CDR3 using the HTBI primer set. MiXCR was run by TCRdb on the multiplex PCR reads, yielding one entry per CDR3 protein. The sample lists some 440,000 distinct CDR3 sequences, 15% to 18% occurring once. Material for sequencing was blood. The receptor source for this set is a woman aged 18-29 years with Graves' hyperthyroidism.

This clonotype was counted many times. This chain's CDR3 is CASSLAEAGGQETQYF. In nucleotides, the CDR3 is TGTGCCAGCAGCTTGGCTGAAGCGGGGGGGCAAGAGACCCAGTACTTC. The rearrangement links TRBV5-8 to TRBJ2-5; 10 nucleotides match TRBD2. Germline assignment: CDR1 SGHTS and CDR2 YDEGEE. With 0 bases clipped from V and 2 bases from J, the junction kept 4 bases outside the gene matches. The CDR3 sequence is 16 residues long.

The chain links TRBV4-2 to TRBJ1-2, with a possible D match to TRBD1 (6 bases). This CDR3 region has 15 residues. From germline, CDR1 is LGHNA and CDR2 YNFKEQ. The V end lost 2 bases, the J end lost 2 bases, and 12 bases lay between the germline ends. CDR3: CASSQSHTGNYGYTF. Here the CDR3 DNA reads TGTGCCAGCAGCCAAAGTCATACAGGGAACTATGGCTACACCTTC.

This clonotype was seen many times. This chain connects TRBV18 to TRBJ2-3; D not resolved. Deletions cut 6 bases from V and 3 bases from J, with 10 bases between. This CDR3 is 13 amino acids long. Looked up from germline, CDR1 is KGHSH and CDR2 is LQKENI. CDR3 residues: CASSRVLTDTQYF. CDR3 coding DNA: TGTGCCAGCTCCCGGGTATTGACAGATACGCAGTATTTT.

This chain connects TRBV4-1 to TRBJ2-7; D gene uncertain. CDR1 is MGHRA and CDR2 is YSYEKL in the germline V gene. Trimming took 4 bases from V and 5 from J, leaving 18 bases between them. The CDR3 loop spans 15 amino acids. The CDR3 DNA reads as TGCGCCAGCAGCCCCCTCGTGGCAGTGTCCCACGAGCAGTACTTC. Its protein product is CASSPLVAVSHEQYF.

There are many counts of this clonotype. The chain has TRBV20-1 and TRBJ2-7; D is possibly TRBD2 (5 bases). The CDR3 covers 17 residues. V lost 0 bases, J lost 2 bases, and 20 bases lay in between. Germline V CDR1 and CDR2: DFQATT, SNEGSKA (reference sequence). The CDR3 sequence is CSARDGGHSLGPYEQYF. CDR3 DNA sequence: TGCAGTGCTAGAGATGGAGGTCATTCTCTAGGGCCCTACGAGCAGTACTTC.

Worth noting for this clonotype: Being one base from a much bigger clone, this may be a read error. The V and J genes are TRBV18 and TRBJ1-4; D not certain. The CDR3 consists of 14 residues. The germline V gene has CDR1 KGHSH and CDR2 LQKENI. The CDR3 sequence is CASSPLQANGKLFF. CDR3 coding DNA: TGTGCCAGCTCACCACTGCAAGCTAATGGAAAACTGTTTTTT.

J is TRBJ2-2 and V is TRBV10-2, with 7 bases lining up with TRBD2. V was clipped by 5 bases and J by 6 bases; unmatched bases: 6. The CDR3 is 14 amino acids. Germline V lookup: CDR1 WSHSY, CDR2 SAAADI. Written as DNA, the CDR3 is TGCGCCAGCAGTAGGCGGGAGTTGTCCGGGGAGCTGTTTTTT. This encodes CASSRRELSGELFF.

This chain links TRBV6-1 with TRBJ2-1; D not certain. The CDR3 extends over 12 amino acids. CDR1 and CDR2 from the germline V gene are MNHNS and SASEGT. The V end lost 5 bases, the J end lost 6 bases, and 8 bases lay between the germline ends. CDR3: CASSPGINEQFF. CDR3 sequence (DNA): TGTGCCAGCAGTCCTGGGATCAATGAGCAGTTCTTC.

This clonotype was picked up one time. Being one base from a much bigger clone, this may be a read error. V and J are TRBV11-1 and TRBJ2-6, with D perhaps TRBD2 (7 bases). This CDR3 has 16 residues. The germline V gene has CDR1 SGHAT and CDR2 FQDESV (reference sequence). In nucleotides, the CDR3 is TGTGCCAGCAGCTTAAGGTCTGGGGCGGGGGCCGACGTCCTGACTTTC. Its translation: CASSLRSGAGADVLTF.

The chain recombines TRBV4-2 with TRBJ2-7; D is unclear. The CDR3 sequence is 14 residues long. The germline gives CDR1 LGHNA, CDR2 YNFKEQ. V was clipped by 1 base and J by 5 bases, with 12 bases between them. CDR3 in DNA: TGTGCCAGCAGCCAAGGGATTTTACTCCACGAGCAGTACTTC. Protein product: CASSQGILLHEQYF.

CDR3 amino acids: CASSLRVGEKLFF. The CDR3 nucleotides read TGTGCCAGCAGTTTAAGGGTTGGGGAAAAACTGTTTTTT. The rearrangement links TRBV28 to TRBJ1-4, with D unresolved. Per germline, CDR1 MDHEN and CDR2 SYDVKM. The CDR3 sequence is 13 residues long. The V gene lost 2 bases and the J gene lost 8 bases, with 9 bases spanning the gap.

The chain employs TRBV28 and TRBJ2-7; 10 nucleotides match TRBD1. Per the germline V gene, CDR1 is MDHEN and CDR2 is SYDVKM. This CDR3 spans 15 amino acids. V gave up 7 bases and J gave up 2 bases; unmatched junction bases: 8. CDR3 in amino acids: CASIPGGTGAYEQYF. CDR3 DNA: TGTGCCAGCATCCCTGGGGGGACAGGGGCCTACGAGCAGTACTTC.

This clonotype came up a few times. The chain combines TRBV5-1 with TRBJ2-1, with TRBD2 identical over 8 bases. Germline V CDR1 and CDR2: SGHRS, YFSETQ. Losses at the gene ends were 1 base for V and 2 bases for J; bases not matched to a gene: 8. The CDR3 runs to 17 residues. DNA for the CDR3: TGCGCCAGCAGCTTGATCGGAGCGGGGGCCCCCTACAATGAGCAGTTCTTC. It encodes CASSLIGAGAPYNEQFF.

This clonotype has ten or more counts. CDR3 amino acids: CASSGLATTSTDTQYF. In DNA, the CDR3 is TGTGCCAGCAGTGGCCTGGCAACGACTAGCACAGATACGCAGTATTTT. V usage is TRBV27 and J usage is TRBJ2-3; unclear D gene. This CDR3 region has 16 residues. From germline, CDR1 is MNHEY and CDR2 SMNVEV (reference sequence). V gave up 5 bases and J gave up 0 bases, with 15 bases separating them.

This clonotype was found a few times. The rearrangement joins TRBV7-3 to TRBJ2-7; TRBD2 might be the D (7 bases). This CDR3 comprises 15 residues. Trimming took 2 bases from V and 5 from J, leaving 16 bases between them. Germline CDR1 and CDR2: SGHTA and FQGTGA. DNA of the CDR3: TGTGCCAGCAGCTTAGGGGCGGGGGCGAGCAACGAGCAGTACTTC. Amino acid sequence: CASSLGAGASNEQYF. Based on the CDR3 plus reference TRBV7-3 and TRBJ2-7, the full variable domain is GAGVSQTPSNKVTEKGKYVELRCDPISGHTALYWYRQSLGQGPEFLIYFQGTGAADDSGLPNDRFFAVRPEGSVSTLKIQRTERGDSAVYLCASSLGAGASNEQYFGPGTRLTVT.

CDR3 bases: TGTGCCAGCAGTACGACAACCTCGAACTATGGCTACACCTTC. This translates into CASSTTTSNYGYTF. This sequence joins TRBV12-3 or TRBV12-4 and TRBJ1-2; D is unresolved. The V and J ends lost 5 bases and 2 bases respectively, with 12 bases between them. The length of the CDR3 is 14 residues.

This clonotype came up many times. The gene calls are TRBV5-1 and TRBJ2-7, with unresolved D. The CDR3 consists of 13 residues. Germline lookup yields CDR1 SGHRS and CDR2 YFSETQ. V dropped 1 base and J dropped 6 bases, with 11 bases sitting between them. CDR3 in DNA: TGCGCCAGCAGCTTGTCTGACTTCGGCGAGCAGTACTTC. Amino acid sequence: CASSLSDFGEQYF.

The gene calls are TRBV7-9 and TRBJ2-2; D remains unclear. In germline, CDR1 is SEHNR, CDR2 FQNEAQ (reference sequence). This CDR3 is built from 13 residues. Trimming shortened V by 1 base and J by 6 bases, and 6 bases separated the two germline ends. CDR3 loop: CASSLEVPGELFF. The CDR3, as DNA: TGTGCCAGCAGCTTAGAAGTTCCCGGGGAGCTGTTTTTT.